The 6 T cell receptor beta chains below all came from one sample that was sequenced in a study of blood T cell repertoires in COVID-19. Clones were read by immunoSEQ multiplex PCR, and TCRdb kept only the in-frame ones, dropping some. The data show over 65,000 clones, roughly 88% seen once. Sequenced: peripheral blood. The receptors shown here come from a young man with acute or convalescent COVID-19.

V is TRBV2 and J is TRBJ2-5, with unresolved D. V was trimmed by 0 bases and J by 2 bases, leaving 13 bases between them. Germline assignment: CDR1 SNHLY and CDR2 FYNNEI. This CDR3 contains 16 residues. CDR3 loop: CASSEALRVPQETQYF. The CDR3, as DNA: TGTGCCAGCAGTGAAGCGCTCCGGGTCCCTCAAGAGACCCAGTACTTC. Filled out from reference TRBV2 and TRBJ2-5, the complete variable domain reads EPEVTQTPSHQVTQMGQEVILRCVPISNHLYFYWYRQILGQKVEFLVSFYNNEISEKSEIFDDQFSVERPDGSNFTLKIRSTKLEDSAMYFCASSEALRVPQETQYFGPGTRLLVL.

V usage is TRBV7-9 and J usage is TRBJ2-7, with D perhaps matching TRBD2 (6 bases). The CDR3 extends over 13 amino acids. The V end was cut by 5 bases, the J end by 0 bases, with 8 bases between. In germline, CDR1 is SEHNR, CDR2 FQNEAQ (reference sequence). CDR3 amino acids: CASSGRTSYEQYF. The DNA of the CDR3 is TGTGCCAGCAGCGGGAGGACCTCCTACGAGCAGTACTTC.

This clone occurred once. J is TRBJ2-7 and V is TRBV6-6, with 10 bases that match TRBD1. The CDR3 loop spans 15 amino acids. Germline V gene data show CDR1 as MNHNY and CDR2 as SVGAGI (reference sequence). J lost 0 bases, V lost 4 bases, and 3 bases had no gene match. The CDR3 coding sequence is TGTGCCAGCAGTTCGGGACAGGGGAGCTCCTACGAGCAGTACTTC. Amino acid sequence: CASSSGQGSSYEQYF.

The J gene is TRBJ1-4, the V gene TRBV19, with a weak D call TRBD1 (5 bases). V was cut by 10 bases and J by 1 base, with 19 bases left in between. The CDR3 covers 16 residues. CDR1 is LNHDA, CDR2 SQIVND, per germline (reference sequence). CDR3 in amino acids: CATRPGGGRTNEKLFF. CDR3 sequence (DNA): TGTGCCACCCGCCCGGGCGGGGGAAGAACTAATGAAAAACTGTTTTTT. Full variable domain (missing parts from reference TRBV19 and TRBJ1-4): DGGITQSPKYLFRKEGQNVTLSCEQNLNHDAMYWYRQDPGQGLRLIYYSQIVNDFQKGDIAEGYSVSREKKESFPLTVTSAQKNPTAFYLCATRPGGGRTNEKLFFGSGTQLSVL.

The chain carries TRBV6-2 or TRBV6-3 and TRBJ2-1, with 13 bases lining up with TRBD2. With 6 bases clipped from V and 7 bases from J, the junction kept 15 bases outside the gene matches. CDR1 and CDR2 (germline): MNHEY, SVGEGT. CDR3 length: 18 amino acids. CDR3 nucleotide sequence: TGTGCCAGCAGCCCGGTTCGGGGGCGACTAGCGGGAGGTAATGAGCAGTTCTTC. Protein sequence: CASSPVRGRLAGGNEQFF.

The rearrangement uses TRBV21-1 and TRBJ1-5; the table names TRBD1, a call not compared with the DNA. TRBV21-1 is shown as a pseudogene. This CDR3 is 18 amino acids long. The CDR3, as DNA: TGTGCCAGCAGCTCCCCCCTTTCCGGGACAGGTATCAATCAGCCCCAGCATTTT. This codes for CASSSPLSGTGINQPQHF.